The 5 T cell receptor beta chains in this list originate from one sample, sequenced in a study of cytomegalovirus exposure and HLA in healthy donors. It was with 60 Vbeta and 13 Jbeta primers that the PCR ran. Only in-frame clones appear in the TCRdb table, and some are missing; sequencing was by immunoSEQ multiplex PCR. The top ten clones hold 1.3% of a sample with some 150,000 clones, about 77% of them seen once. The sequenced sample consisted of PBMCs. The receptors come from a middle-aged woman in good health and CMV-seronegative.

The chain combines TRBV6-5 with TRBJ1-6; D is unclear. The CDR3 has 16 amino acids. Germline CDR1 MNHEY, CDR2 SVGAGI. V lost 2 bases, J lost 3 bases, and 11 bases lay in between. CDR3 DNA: TGTGCCAGCAGTTACGCCGCCAGCGTCTATAATTCACCCCTCCACTTT. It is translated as CASSYAASVYNSPLHF.

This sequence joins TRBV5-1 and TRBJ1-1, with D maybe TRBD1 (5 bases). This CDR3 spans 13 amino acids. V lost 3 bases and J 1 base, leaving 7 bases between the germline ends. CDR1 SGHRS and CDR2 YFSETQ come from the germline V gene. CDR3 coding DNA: TGCGCCAGCAGCTCGACAGAGAACACTGAAGCTTTCTTT. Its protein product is CASSSTENTEAFF. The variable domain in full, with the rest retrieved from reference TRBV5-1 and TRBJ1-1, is KAGVTQTPRYLIKTRGQQVTLSCSPISGHRSVSWYQQTPGQGLQFLFEYFSETQRNKGNFPGRFSGRQFSNSRSEMNVSTLELGDSALYLCASSSTENTEAFFGQGTRLTVV.

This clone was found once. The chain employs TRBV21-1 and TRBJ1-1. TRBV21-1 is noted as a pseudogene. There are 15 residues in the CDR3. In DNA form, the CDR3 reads TGTGCCAGCAGCAAAGGGCTGGAGTCGAACACTGAAGCTTTCTTT. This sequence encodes CASSKGLESNTEAFF.

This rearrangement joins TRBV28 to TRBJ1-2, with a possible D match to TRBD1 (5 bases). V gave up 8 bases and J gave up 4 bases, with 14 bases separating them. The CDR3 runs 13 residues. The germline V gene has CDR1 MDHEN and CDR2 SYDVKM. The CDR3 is CASGAGKGYGYTF. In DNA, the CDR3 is TGTGCCAGCGGGGCAGGGAAGGGCTATGGCTACACCTTC.

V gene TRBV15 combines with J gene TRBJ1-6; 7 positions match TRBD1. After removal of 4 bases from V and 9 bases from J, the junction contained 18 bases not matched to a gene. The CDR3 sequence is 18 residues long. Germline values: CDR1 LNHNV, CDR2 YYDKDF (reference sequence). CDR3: CATSTLGMDRPFSSPLHF. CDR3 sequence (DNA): TGTGCCACCAGCACCCTAGGAATGGACAGGCCGTTTAGTTCACCCCTCCACTTT.